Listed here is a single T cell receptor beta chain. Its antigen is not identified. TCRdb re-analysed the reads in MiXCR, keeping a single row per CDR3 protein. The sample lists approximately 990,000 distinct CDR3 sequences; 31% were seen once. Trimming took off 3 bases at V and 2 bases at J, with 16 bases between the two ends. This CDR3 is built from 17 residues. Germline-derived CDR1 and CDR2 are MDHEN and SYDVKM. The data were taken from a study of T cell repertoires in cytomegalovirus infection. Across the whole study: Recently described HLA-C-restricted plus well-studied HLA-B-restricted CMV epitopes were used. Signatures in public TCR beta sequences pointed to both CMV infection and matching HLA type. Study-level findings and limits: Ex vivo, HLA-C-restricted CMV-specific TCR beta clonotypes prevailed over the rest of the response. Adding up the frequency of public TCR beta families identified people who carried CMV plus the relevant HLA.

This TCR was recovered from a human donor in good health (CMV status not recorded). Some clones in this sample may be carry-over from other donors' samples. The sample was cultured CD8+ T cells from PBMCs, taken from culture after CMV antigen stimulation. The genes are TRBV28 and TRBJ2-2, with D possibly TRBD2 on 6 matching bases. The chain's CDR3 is CASSFVLATQNTGELFF. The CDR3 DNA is TGTGCCAGCAGTTTCGTCCTAGCGACCCAAAACACCGGGGAGCTGTTTTTT.